This TCR beta chain stems from a study of Tregs in tolerant kidney transplant recipients. Produced via immunoSEQ multiplex PCR; TCRdb's table is partial and in-frame only. The data contain just under 65,000 clones, 95% to 98% of them singletons. The CDR3 is made up of 15 amino acids. CDR1 LNHDA and CDR2 SQIVND come from the germline V gene (reference sequence). After removal of 5 bases from V and 2 bases from J, the junction contained 6 bases not matched to a gene. The sequencing used Tregs from blood, collected before the transplant. V and J are TRBV19 and TRBJ2-7, with 10 positions matching TRBD1. The clonotype comes from a human donor who received a combined kidney and bone marrow transplant. The CDR3 bases are TGTGCCAGTAGTCTCCGGGACAGGGGCCCCTACGAGCAGTACTTC. Translated, it gives CASSLRDRGPYEQYF.